Listed below are T cell receptor beta chains from one sample, sequenced in a study of identical twins. MiXCR was run by TCRdb on the 5' RACE reads, yielding one entry per CDR3 protein. The sample lists about 240,000 distinct CDR3 sequences, about 11% occurring once. The sequenced material came from memory T cells sorted from blood. The receptors were gathered from a man aged 45-65 years in good health. Both conserved end residues are part of each CDR3. Fields, in order: CDR3 protein, V gene.

cdr3_aa: CASSLMTGVAETQYF
v_call: TRBV7-2

cdr3_aa: CASSAGQGSNEQYF
v_call: TRBV9

cdr3_aa: CASSQGDTDTQYF
v_call: TRBV23-1

cdr3_aa: CASGEDQETQYF
v_call: TRBV6-5

cdr3_aa: CASSVTGGTGELFF
v_call: TRBV9

cdr3_aa: CSGLLAVTYEQYF
v_call: TRBV20-1

cdr3_aa: CASSLSDGEFCVF
v_call: TRBV11-1

cdr3_aa: CSVVGRGGRASSTDTQYF
v_call: TRBV29-1

cdr3_aa: CSALGGGVTEAFF
v_call: TRBV20-1

cdr3_aa: CASSLAPEGGGEFF
v_call: TRBV7-2

cdr3_aa: CASSLDVQGVHEQYF
v_call: TRBV11-2

cdr3_aa: CASRAASSYEQYF
v_call: TRBV28

cdr3_aa: CASRLQGGRAFF
v_call: TRBV27

cdr3_aa: CASSVYRGGGVSTEAFF
v_call: TRBV28

cdr3_aa: CSARPASGWSQYF
v_call: TRBV20-1

cdr3_aa: CSVEGPRPGETQYF
v_call: TRBV29-1

cdr3_aa: CASSPSGRSGHEQYF
v_call: TRBV5-1

cdr3_aa: CASSEPGTANSPLHF
v_call: TRBV5-4

cdr3_aa: CASSQILQGTEAFF
v_call: TRBV4-3

cdr3_aa: CASSEFPRARRGELFF
v_call: TRBV25-1

cdr3_aa: CSARSTSGVYEQYF
v_call: TRBV20-1

cdr3_aa: CASSPSEANEQYF
v_call: TRBV5-1

cdr3_aa: CASDLKPGQDTEAFF
v_call: TRBV2

cdr3_aa: CSASRLAGGAYSTDTQYF
v_call: TRBV20-1

cdr3_aa: CASSFLLAGGPDEQFF
v_call: TRBV27

cdr3_aa: CASSFKGQGDYGYTF
v_call: TRBV7-2

cdr3_aa: CASSPGGGSSYNEQFF
v_call: TRBV18

cdr3_aa: CASTRTPESYEQYF
v_call: TRBV10-2

cdr3_aa: CASSPGGSSYEQYF
v_call: TRBV18

cdr3_aa: CSASPEAGSPYEQYF
v_call: TRBV20-1

cdr3_aa: CASSLRGTGLNIQYF
v_call: TRBV12-3/TRBV12-4

cdr3_aa: CASSTEQGWADQETQYF
v_call: TRBV5-1

cdr3_aa: CASDQQRSSYEQYF
v_call: TRBV12-5

cdr3_aa: CATSSRFSGGVLDTQYF
v_call: TRBV15

cdr3_aa: CASSLVATGELFF
v_call: TRBV12-3/TRBV12-4

cdr3_aa: CASSYPGPPFEQYF
v_call: TRBV6-5

cdr3_aa: CASRGGPKGAQHF
v_call: TRBV6-2/TRBV6-3

cdr3_aa: CASSAPSWERNEQFF
v_call: TRBV18

cdr3_aa: CASTRQGAGYNEQFF
v_call: TRBV11-1

cdr3_aa: CASSVNSYEQYF
v_call: TRBV9

cdr3_aa: CASSRGTGGDEKLFF
v_call: TRBV4-2

cdr3_aa: CASSLKTGKYTDTQYF
v_call: TRBV7-2

cdr3_aa: CASSYLQGLNQPQHF
v_call: TRBV6-5

cdr3_aa: CSAINSGGRWEQYF
v_call: TRBV20-1

cdr3_aa: CSVSNSSGNTIYF
v_call: TRBV29-1

cdr3_aa: CASSPPSVRKETQYF
v_call: TRBV18

cdr3_aa: CASRRVSQETQYF
v_call: TRBV10-2

cdr3_aa: CASSPSDRVEQFF
v_call: TRBV27

cdr3_aa: CASRGLAGGTDTQYF
v_call: TRBV27

cdr3_aa: CSAKSTEKSSYNEQFF
v_call: TRBV20-1

cdr3_aa: CASSYPGQTGQPQHF
v_call: TRBV6-2/TRBV6-3

cdr3_aa: CAISEGPEAYEQYF
v_call: TRBV10-3

cdr3_aa: CASSLTSGGAWSDTQYF
v_call: TRBV3-1

cdr3_aa: CASSLERGADTQYF
v_call: TRBV5-1